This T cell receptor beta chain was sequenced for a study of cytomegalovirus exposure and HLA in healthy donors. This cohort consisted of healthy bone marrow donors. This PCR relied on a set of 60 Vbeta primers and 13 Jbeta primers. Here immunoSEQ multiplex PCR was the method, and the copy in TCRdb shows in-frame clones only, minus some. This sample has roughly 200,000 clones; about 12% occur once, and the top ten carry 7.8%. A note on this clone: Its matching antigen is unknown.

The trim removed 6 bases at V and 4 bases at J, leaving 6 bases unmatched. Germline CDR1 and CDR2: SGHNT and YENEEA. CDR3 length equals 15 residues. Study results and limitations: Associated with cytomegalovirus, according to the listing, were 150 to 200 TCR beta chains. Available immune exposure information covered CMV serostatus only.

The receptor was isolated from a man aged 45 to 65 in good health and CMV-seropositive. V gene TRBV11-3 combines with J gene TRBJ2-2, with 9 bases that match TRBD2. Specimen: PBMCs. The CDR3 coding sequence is TGTGCCAGCAGTCTGACTAGCGGAGTCACCGGGGAGCTGTTTTTT. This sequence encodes CASSLTSGVTGELFF. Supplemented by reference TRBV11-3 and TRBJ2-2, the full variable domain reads EAGVVQSPRYKIIEKKQPVAFWCNPISGHNTLYWYLQNLGQGPELLIRYENEEAVDDSQLPKDRFSAERLKGVDSTLKIQPAELGDSAVYLCASSLTSGVTGELFFGEGSRLTVL.